This T cell receptor (beta chain) was profiled in a study of blood T cells in healthy people across ages. Study information: Every two T cells gave about one barcoded beta molecule via template switching. Whole-study results and caveats: Diversity was estimated from one million T cells, and these estimates were considered underestimates.

Every donor provided 8.5 to 10 milliliters of peripheral blood. V lost 6 bases and J lost 0, with 12 bases in between. CDR1 is SGHAT, CDR2 FQNNGV, per germline. The CDR3 totals 14 residues. On this clonotype: Its antigen is unidentified.

The authors ran a second PCR of about 6 to 12 cycles using a sample-barcoded 5' primer and a J-beta primer mix. TCRdb passed the 5' RACE reads through MiXCR, listing each CDR3 protein once. The data show about 970,000 distinct CDR3 sequences, 45% to 60% seen once. The chain employs TRBV11-2 and TRBJ2-7; D is tentatively TRBD1 or TRBD2 (5 bases each). Sequencing was carried out using blood. The clonotype was recovered from a woman aged 55-70 years in good health. CDR3 amino acids: CASRFGTGSYEQYF. As DNA, the CDR3 is TGTGCCAGCAGATTCGGGACGGGCTCCTACGAGCAGTACTTC.